The 31 T cell receptor beta chains below come from one sample, sequenced in a study of beta chain features in type 1 diabetes. Their target antigens are unknown. The study, taken as a whole, reports: Type 1 diabetes patients showed a moderate but significant shortening of TCRB CDR3s in all four CD4+ subsets.

The whole isolated RNA underwent reverse transcription, so sequencing captured expressed TCRB transcripts. Profiled with immunoSEQ multiplex PCR; TCRdb holds only in-frame clones, not every one. The data show about 150,000 clones, about 13% seen once. What was sequenced was central memory CD4+ T cells from blood. The receptors here all came from a young man with type 1 diabetes.

The chain is built from TRBV11-2 and TRBJ1-4; D unclear. V lost 0 bases to trimming and J lost 10 bases, with 9 bases between them. CDR3 size: 13 residues. Germline V gene sequence: CDR1 SGHAT, CDR2 FQNNGV. The CDR3 DNA follows: TGTGCCAGCAGCTTAGATCGGGGTGGAAAACTGTTTTTT. Translating gives CASSLDRGGKLFF.

The chain uses TRBV11-2 and TRBJ2-5, with a tentative D call TRBD2 (5 bases). Germline assignment: CDR1 SGHAT and CDR2 FQNNGV. This CDR3 is 15 amino acids long. The V end was cut by 5 bases, the J end by 5 bases, with 18 bases between. The CDR3 loop reads CASSLLEGRAETQYF. The CDR3 nucleotides read TGTGCCAGCAGCCTCTTAGAGGGCCGTGCGGAGACCCAGTACTTC.

This CDR3 reads CSVRDIPGDLDEKLFF. The CDR3 coding sequence is TGCAGCGTTCGGGACATTCCGGGCGATCTGGATGAAAAACTGTTTTTT. This chain connects TRBV29-1 to TRBJ1-4, with a possible D match to TRBD1 (6 bases). The CDR3 has 16 residues. The V and J ends lost 5 bases and 6 bases respectively, with 22 bases between them. CDR1 and CDR2 (germline): SQVTM, ANQGSEA.

The chain uses TRBV30 and TRBJ2-7, with D perhaps TRBD1 (5 bases). The length of the CDR3 is 15 residues. Germline assignment: CDR1 GTSNPN and CDR2 SVGIG (reference sequence). Deletions cut 4 bases from V and 6 bases from J, with 22 bases between. CDR3 loop: CAWKGRGNVFREQYF. The CDR3 region has the DNA TGTGCCTGGAAAGGTAGGGGTAACGTCTTTCGCGAGCAGTACTTC.

The chain uses TRBV4-1 and TRBJ2-7, with D perhaps being TRBD1 or TRBD2 (5 bases each). The CDR3 is 15 amino acids. V lost 1 base and J lost 2, with 12 bases in between. The germline CDR1 and CDR2 sequences are MGHRA and YSYEKL. CDR3 in amino acids: CASSQGLGVAYEQYF. The CDR3 DNA follows: TGCGCCAGCAGCCAAGGTTTGGGGGTAGCCTACGAGCAGTACTTC.

The chain uses TRBV7-6 and TRBJ1-5, with a weak D call TRBD1 (5 bases). V was trimmed by 2 bases and J by 7 bases, leaving 18 bases between them. This CDR3 region has 16 residues. Germline V gene lookup returns CDR1 SGHVS and CDR2 FNYEAQ. CDR3 nucleotide sequence: TGTGCCAGCAGCTTAACCCAGGGCGGCATAAACCAGCCCCAGCATTTT. Protein product: CASSLTQGGINQPQHF. The full variable domain, in which reference TRBV7-6 and TRBJ1-5 provide the parts outside the CDR3, is GAGVSQSPRYKVTKRGQDVALRCDPISGHVSLYWYRQALGQGPEFLTYFNYEAQQDKSGLPNDRFSAERPEGSISTLTIQRTEQRDSAMYRCASSLTQGGINQPQHFGDGTRLSIL.

The J gene is TRBJ1-4, the V gene TRBV5-1; D gene ambiguous. The CDR3 has 13 amino acids. The germline V gene has CDR1 SGHRS and CDR2 YFSETQ. The V end lost 2 bases, the J end lost 6 bases, and 8 bases lay between the germline ends. CDR3 amino acids: CASSFPPDEKLFF. CDR3 in DNA: TGCGCCAGCAGCTTCCCCCCGGATGAAAAACTGTTTTTT.

This clone turned up a few times. The V gene is TRBV28, the J gene TRBJ1-4, with D perhaps TRBD1 (6 bases). V was pared by 3 bases and J by 5 bases, with 13 bases between. CDR1 is MDHEN, CDR2 SYDVKM, per germline. The CDR3 loop spans 15 amino acids. CDR3 nucleotides: TGTGCCAGCAGTTTGATGGGGGGCGAAAATGAAAAACTGTTTTTT. Amino acid sequence: CASSLMGGENEKLFF.

This chain connects TRBV30 to TRBJ2-1, with 10 bases matching TRBD2. The ends lost 3 bases at V and 3 bases at J; junction bases unmatched: 2. There are 14 residues in the CDR3. Germline V CDR1 and CDR2: GTSNPN, SVGIG (reference sequence). CDR3 in amino acids: CAWRLAGFYNEQFF. The CDR3 nucleotides are TGTGCCTGGAGACTAGCGGGGTTCTACAATGAGCAGTTCTTC.

This chain joins TRBV4-1 and TRBJ2-7; D might be TRBD2 (5 bases). The CDR3 spans 16 residues. The V end lost 1 base, the J end lost 2 bases, and 15 bases lay between the germline ends. The germline gives CDR1 MGHRA, CDR2 YSYEKL. CDR3 region: CASSQVPGLGTYEQYF. CDR3 in DNA: TGCGCCAGCAGCCAAGTGCCGGGGTTAGGAACCTACGAGCAGTACTTC.

This clone was recorded many times. J is TRBJ2-3 and V is TRBV11-2; 7 bases match TRBD2. CDR1 is SGHAT and CDR2 is FQNNGV in the germline V gene. The CDR3 is 14 amino acids. V lost 5 bases, J lost 4 bases, and 6 bases stayed unmatched. CDR3 DNA: TGTGCCAGCAGCCCTACACGGGGGGCAGATACGCAGTATTTT. Amino acid sequence: CASSPTRGADTQYF.

This clone was seen only a few times. CDR3 sequence reads: CASSGGLSYEQYF. CDR3 bases: TGTGCCAGTTCGGGGGGGCTCTCCTACGAGCAGTACTTC. This chain connects TRBV6-1 to TRBJ2-7; 8 bases are a match to TRBD2. V dropped 9 bases and J dropped 0; count of bases not matched to a gene: 4. The CDR3 runs 13 residues. The germline V gene has CDR1 MNHNS and CDR2 SASEGT.

A few counts support this clone. V is TRBV11-3 and J is TRBJ2-3; 10 positions match TRBD1. The CDR3 is 15 amino acids. After removal of 1 base from V and 4 bases from J, the junction contained 2 bases not matched to a gene. The germline V gene has CDR1 SGHNT and CDR2 YENEEA. The CDR3 loop is CASSLAGQGADTQYF. CDR3 sequence (DNA): TGTGCCAGCAGCTTAGCCGGACAGGGGGCAGATACGCAGTATTTT.

V and J are TRBV27 and TRBJ1-1; D is unresolved. V was pared by 6 bases and J by 5 bases, with 22 bases between. From germline, CDR1 is MNHEY and CDR2 SMNVEV (reference sequence). The CDR3 runs 16 residues. The CDR3 loop is CASRRENSFLITEAFF. CDR3 nucleotides: TGTGCCAGCAGGCGGGAGAACAGTTTTTTAATTACTGAAGCTTTCTTT.

The rearrangement uses TRBV27 and TRBJ1-2, with D tentatively TRBD1 (6 bases). CDR3 length equals 14 residues. Germline CDR1 is MNHEY and CDR2 is SMNVEV (reference sequence). Between the trimmed V and J ends, which lost 7 bases and 7 bases, there was a span of 19 bases. CDR3: CASISPGEGGGYTF. Here the CDR3 DNA reads TGTGCCAGCATATCCCCGGGGGAAGGGGGTGGCTACACCTTC.

V and J are TRBV7-6 and TRBJ1-2, with 11 bases that match TRBD1. In germline, CDR1 is SGHVS, CDR2 FNYEAQ. CDR3 length: 18 amino acids. The V and J ends lost 5 bases and 0 bases, in that order; junction bases with no gene match: 11. The CDR3: CASSPIRTGGLANYGYTF. DNA for the CDR3: TGTGCCAGCAGCCCTATCCGGACAGGGGGCTTAGCTAACTATGGCTACACCTTC. The entire variable domain, with the rest obtained from reference TRBV7-6 and TRBJ1-2, is as follows: GAGVSQSPRYKVTKRGQDVALRCDPISGHVSLYWYRQALGQGPEFLTYFNYEAQQDKSGLPNDRFSAERPEGSISTLTIQRTEQRDSAMYRCASSPIRTGGLANYGYTFGSGTRLTVV.

The chain uses TRBV10-3 and TRBJ1-1; D is perhaps TRBD1 (5 bases). V lost 2 bases and J 3 bases, leaving 13 bases between the germline ends. Germline lookup yields CDR1 ENHRY and CDR2 SYGVKD. The CDR3 loop spans 15 amino acids. CDR3 sequence: CAISEIGAQDTEAFF. For the CDR3, the DNA is TGTGCCATCAGTGAGATAGGGGCTCAGGACACTGAAGCTTTCTTT.

In this sample, this clone turned up many times. The rearrangement uses TRBV2 and TRBJ2-1; D not certain. The CDR3 runs to 15 residues. V was pared by 5 bases and J by 4 bases, with 15 bases between. Per the germline V gene, CDR1 is SNHLY and CDR2 is FYNNEI. The CDR3 spells CASSTLGHQYNEQFF. CDR3 sequence (DNA): TGTGCCAGCAGTACCCTCGGCCATCAATACAATGAGCAGTTCTTC.

The rearrangement joins TRBV29-1 to TRBJ1-1, with no clear D. Per the germline V gene, CDR1 is SQVTM and CDR2 is ANQGSEA. The CDR3 length is 13 residues. V was cut by 7 bases and J by 0 bases, with 12 bases left in between. The CDR3 loop is CSARGEVNTEAFF. As DNA, the CDR3 is TGCAGCGCCCGTGGAGAAGTGAACACTGAAGCTTTCTTT.

J is TRBJ2-3 and V is TRBV7-2; possibly TRBD2 for D (6 bases). Trimming left V 5 bases short and J 5 bases short, with 23 bases between. CDR3 size: 17 residues. Germline lookup yields CDR1 SGHTA and CDR2 FQGNSA. CDR3 bases: TGTGCCAGCAGCGAGAGAACGCGGGGCGGGTCATTAGATACGCAGTATTTT. Its protein product is CASSERTRGGSLDTQYF.

This chain links TRBV6-4 with TRBJ1-6, with D tentatively TRBD1 (5 bases). The CDR3 has 13 amino acids. CDR1 and CDR2 from the germline V gene are MRHNA and SNTAGT. The V and J ends lost 2 bases and 10 bases respectively, with 9 bases between them. The CDR3 sequence: CASSDQAGSPLHF. CDR3 nucleotides: TGTGCCAGCAGTGACCAAGCAGGGTCACCCCTCCACTTT.

This clone was seen only a few times. The CDR3 here is CASSLRQGQEEQYF. CDR3 coding DNA: TGTGCCAGCTCCCTTAGACAGGGCCAGGAGGAGCAGTACTTC. The chain joins TRBV18 to TRBJ2-7, with 7 bases that match TRBD1. The CDR3 extends over 14 amino acids. With V trimmed by 6 bases and J by 7 bases, 12 bases remained unmatched. The V gene's germline CDR1 is KGHSH and CDR2 LQKENI. Complete variable domain (other parts from reference TRBV18 and TRBJ2-7): NAGVMQNPRHLVRRRGQEARLRCSPMKGHSHVYWYRQLPEEGLKFMVYLQKENIIDESGMPKERFSAEFPKEGPSILRIQQVVRGDSAAYFCASSLRQGQEEQYFGPGTRLTVT.

This clone was picked up a small number of times. This may be a read error: a much more frequent sequence differs by one nucleotide. The sample contains more than one DNA sequence encoding this CDR3. The J gene is TRBJ2-1, the V gene TRBV18; D remains unclear. V dropped 6 bases and J dropped 8 bases, with 20 bases sitting between them. Germline values: CDR1 KGHSH, CDR2 LQKENI. CDR3 length equals 15 residues. CDR3 bases: TGTGCCAGCTCTCCAGTCAGGAGCTTTAGGGATGAGCAGTTCTTC. Encoded protein: CASSPVRSFRDEQFF.

The chain combines TRBV20-1 with TRBJ1-2; D gene uncertain. This CDR3 is built from 11 residues. V dropped 4 bases and J dropped 8 bases, with 11 bases sitting between them. In germline, CDR1 is DFQATT, CDR2 SNEGSKA (reference sequence). As DNA, the CDR3 is TGCAGTGCTAAAGTCGGGAACGGCTACACCTTC. As protein: CSAKVGNGYTF.

This clone was detected many times. CDR3 coding DNA: TGTGCCTGCCAAGGGCAGGTGAACAATGAGCAGTTCTTC. Residues: CACQGQVNNEQFF. V and J are TRBV19 and TRBJ2-1; D is unresolved. Germline V gene sequence: CDR1 LNHDA, CDR2 SQIVND (reference sequence). This CDR3 region has 13 residues. Between the trimmed V and J ends, which lost 11 bases and 5 bases, there was a span of 16 bases.

The chain carries TRBV30 and TRBJ1-1; D unresolved. V lost 1 base and J lost 14, with 11 bases in between. This CDR3 is built from 10 residues. Germline loops: CDR1 GTSNPN, CDR2 SVGIG (reference sequence). The CDR3 nucleotides read TGTGCCTGGAGTGCCCCAAGAGGATTCTTT. It codes for CAWSAPRGFF.

This clone was detected only a few times. The V and J genes are TRBV14 and TRBJ1-1; TRBD1 agrees at 7 bases. The CDR3 sequence is 15 residues long. Germline V gene data show CDR1 as SGHDN and CDR2 as FVKESK. After removal of 2 bases from V and 6 bases from J, the junction contained 9 bases not matched to a gene. For the CDR3, the DNA is TGTGCCAGCAGCCAACATCAGGGGGTTACGGCTGAAGCTTTCTTT. Translation: CASSQHQGVTAEAFF.

The chain combines TRBV14 with TRBJ1-6, with no clear D. The V and J ends lost 4 bases and 10 bases respectively, with 14 bases between them. Germline V gene lookup returns CDR1 SGHDN and CDR2 FVKESK. CDR3 length: 14 residues. The CDR3 bases are TGTGCCAGCAGCCGGGCCTGGAAAGACTCACCCCTCCACTTT. Amino acids: CASSRAWKDSPLHF.

This sequence joins TRBV7-9 and TRBJ1-3; D uncertain. The CDR3 is 15 amino acids. Deletions cut 5 bases from V and 5 bases from J, with 16 bases between. The germline CDR1 and CDR2 sequences are SEHNR and FQNEAQ (reference sequence). This CDR3 reads CASSPSAGMRNTIYF. In nucleotides, the CDR3 is TGTGCCAGCAGCCCAAGCGCCGGGATGCGAAACACCATATATTTT.

This clone was counted between two and nine times. The chain combines TRBV18 with TRBJ2-1, with 9 bases aligning to TRBD1. The V segment lost 7 bases and the J segment 1 base; nucleotides outside the gene matches: 5. Germline CDR1 KGHSH, CDR2 LQKENI. The CDR3 runs to 15 residues. CDR3 protein: CASYRDRASYNEQFF. DNA of the CDR3: TGTGCCAGCTACCGGGACAGGGCGTCCTACAATGAGCAGTTCTTC.

This clone has a handful of counts. This rearrangement joins TRBV30 to TRBJ2-2; maybe TRBD1 (5 bases). Germline assignment: CDR1 GTSNPN and CDR2 SVGIG (reference sequence). The CDR3 covers 15 residues. V lost 0 bases and J 6 bases, leaving 14 bases between the germline ends. DNA of the CDR3: TGTGCCTGGAGTGTACTAACAGGCTACGCCGGGGAGCTGTTTTTT. Translated: CAWSVLTGYAGELFF.